These 6 T cell receptor beta chains were sequenced from one sample in a study of vaccination and CD4 T cells after COVID-19 (dated by TCRdb to 2022 to 2024). The receptor library was made with PCR. The sequencing machine was an Illumina iSeq 100. At the Johns Hopkins FTIC core, DNA from the cultured CD4+ T cells underwent TCR sequencing with the Oncomine TCR Beta short-read assay. Starting from the raw public reads, TCRdb applied fastp trimming at Q25, assembled clones with MiXCR and retained in-frame beta chains. Entries that share a CDR3 protein sequence are merged under the most common genes and DNA. This sample comprises roughly 11,000 distinct CDR3 sequences, around 60% of them detected only once. The ten most abundant clones make up roughly 28% of the sample. The treatment or condition label for this specimen denotes: roughly 10-day PBMC culture with coronavirus spike peptide pools or control peptides (ViraFEST assay).

No cognate antigen is known for these TCRs. The sequencing input was CD4+ T cells from blood, cultured in vitro. These receptors were taken from a human donor who had recovered from COVID-19.

This clonotype was seen a handful of times. The chain links TRBV6-1 to TRBJ1-1; possible D gene TRBD1, 6 bases. Deletions cut 9 bases from V and 6 bases from J, with 23 bases between. CDR3 length equals 15 residues. Per the germline V gene, CDR1 is MNHNS and CDR2 is SASEGT. The CDR3 region is CASKIQPGDRAEAFF. The CDR3 DNA follows: TGTGCCAGTAAAATTCAACCAGGGGATCGGGCTGAAGCTTTCTTT.

The V and J genes are TRBV19 and TRBJ2-5; TRBD1 matches at 9 bases. The junction had 7 bases not matched to a gene; V was cut back by 1 base and J by 4 bases. CDR3 length: 16 residues. CDR1 and CDR2 (germline): LNHDA, SQIVND (reference sequence). Written as DNA, the CDR3 is TGTGCCAGTAGTATAGTGGGACAGGGACAAGGAGAGACCCAGTACTTC. Its protein is CASSIVGQGQGETQYF.

This clonotype was counted only a few times. The rearrangement links TRBV27 to TRBJ2-2, with 8 nucleotides matching TRBD2. The CDR3 is 15 residues long. Trimming took 5 bases from V and 7 from J; bases not matched to a gene: 9. From germline, CDR1 is MNHEY and CDR2 SMNVEV (reference sequence). The CDR3 DNA reads TGTGCCAGCAGTCCTCTAGCGGGTACGGGCGGGGAGCTGTTTTTT. This encodes CASSPLAGTGGELFF.

This chain uses TRBV12-3 or TRBV12-4 with TRBJ2-1, with a weak D call TRBD2 (5 bases). Between the trimmed V and J ends, which lost 5 bases and 7 bases, there was a span of 18 bases. CDR3 length equals 15 residues. Here the CDR3 DNA reads TGTGCCAGCAGTCCCTTTCGGACTGGCGAAAATGAGCAGTTCTTC. Amino acid sequence: CASSPFRTGENEQFF.

This chain's CDR3 is CASSRGPEEQYF. Here the CDR3 DNA reads TGTGCCAGCTCACGGGGGCCAGAGGAGCAGTACTTC. V and J are TRBV18 and TRBJ2-7, with a tentative D call TRBD1 (6 bases). V was cut by 4 bases and J by 7 bases, with 11 bases left in between. From germline, CDR1 is KGHSH and CDR2 LQKENI. This CDR3 spans 12 amino acids.

The V and J genes are TRBV7-8 and TRBJ2-3, with D unclear. The CDR3 contains 17 residues. With 4 bases removed from V and 1 base from J, the gap between germline ends came to 18 bases. Germline CDR1 is SGHVS and CDR2 is FQNEAQ. CDR3 coding DNA: TGTGCCAGCAGCTCCCGACCCCGCGAACTGGGCACAGATACGCAGTATTTT. This codes for CASSSRPRELGTDTQYF.